The sequence of this T cell receptor beta chain was determined in a study of T cell responses to AZD1222 COVID-19 vaccine. As for this clone: Antigen: not known.

Overall study findings and caveats: White British donors predominated, females outnumbered males, and clonal diversity was possibly underestimated. The study identified only a handful of AZD1222 recipients as seropositive at baseline.

TCRdb's copy holds only in-frame clones and misses some; the assay was immunoSEQ multiplex PCR. The sample lists 110,000 to 150,000 clones, approximately 91% occurring once. This clonotype originated in an adult who received the AZD1222 COVID-19 vaccine. Sequenced material: peripheral blood, taken 28 days after the second AZD1222 dose.

The CDR3 DNA reads TGTGCCAGCCAACAGGGGGCGGGTACGCAGTATTTT. Translation gives CASQQGAGTQYF. The chain combines TRBV2 with TRBJ2-3; 9 bases match TRBD1. This CDR3 contains 12 residues. Germline V gives CDR1 SNHLY, CDR2 FYNNEI. The J segment lost 8 bases and the V segment lost 8 bases, leaving 5 bases of the junction unmatched.